This record looks at one T cell receptor beta chain sequence and its context. This clonotype was picked up a small number of times. Its antigen target is currently unknown. No quality values exist for individual bases; no much larger clone is one base distant. Sequenced on an Illumina HiSeq 1500. TCRdb itself trimmed the public reads at Q25 with fastp, ran MiXCR and retained productive beta chains. A single entry per CDR3 protein holds the most common genes and DNA from its merged rows. Within this sample are 650,000 to 850,000 distinct CDR3 sequences, with 25% to 35% of them counted one time only. In total, the top ten clones hold around 14% of the sample. This record comes from a study of T cell repertoires in cytomegalovirus infection (dated by TCRdb to the late 2010s). Regarding the study in general: Recently identified HLA-C-restricted CMV epitopes, whose presentation resists viral immunomodulation, were targeted by peptide stimulations together with well-studied HLA-B-restricted epitopes. Because public TCR beta signatures pointed to carriage of CMV infection together with the matching HLA type, the HLA type of each donor mattered for the analysis. Summary of the overall study and its limitations: In the ex vivo response, HLA-C-restricted CMV-specific TCR beta clonotypes were dominant, and in two of eight donors the single most frequent clonotype came from this HLA-C-restricted group. Carriers of CMV infection plus the relevant HLA type were discriminated by the cumulative frequency of public TCR beta family members in the study cohort and in an independent 352-donor cohort.

This sample's treatment or condition label indicates: in vitro stimulation with specific CMV peptide epitopes to enrich CMV-specific T cells. Per the germline V gene, MNHEY is the CDR1 and SVGAGI is the CDR2. The CDR3 runs 18 residues from the cysteine to the phenylalanine. Only the CDR3 part of the read is kept: 54 bases, read in frame from the first base. Here V drops 1 base and J drops 5 bases, and the junction holds 10 bases not matched to any gene. The receptor comes from a human donor in good health (CMV status not recorded). Some clones in this sample may be carry-over from other donors' samples. Rearrangement joined TRBV6-5 to TRBJ2-1, and 11 junction bases match TRBD2. The sample in question was cultured CD8+ T cells from PBMCs, obtained from culture after CMV antigen stimulation. The CDR3 reads as follows: CASSYFGGLTSGDNEQFF. The DNA sequence follows: TGTGCCAGCAGTTACTTCGGCGGCTTGACTAGCGGGGACAATGAGCAGTTCTTC.